The rows below give T cell receptor beta chains drawn from one sample of a study of T cell responses to AZD1222 COVID-19 vaccine. Method: immunoSEQ multiplex PCR; TCRdb's copy keeps in-frame clones and lacks some. The table records approximately 100,000 clones, about 90% of them present only once. Sequenced here: peripheral blood, sampled on day 0 of AZD1222 vaccination. The receptors come from an adult in good health. Both conserved end residues are part of each CDR3. The order of the fields is CDR3 DNA, CDR3 protein, CDR3 length, D gene, V gene, clone size, J gene. A D gene is named only where the DNA matches it firmly. For some rows the clone size is stated as once, few or many, or as a class when expanded; others skip it.

DNA: TGTGCCAGCAGCGTCGACAGAGACAATGAGCAGTTCTTC
CDR3: CASSVDRDNEQFF
length: 13
D: .
V: TRBV6-5
size: .
J: TRBJ2-1

DNA: TGTGCCAGCAGTTTATTAGGGGCTAGCAATCAGCCCCAGCATTTT
CDR3: CASSLLGASNQPQHF
length: 15
D: .
V: TRBV28
size: .
J: TRBJ1-5

DNA: TGTGCCAGCAGTGAAGCGAGAAGGACGGAGCAGTACTTC
CDR3: CASSEARRTEQYF
length: 13
D: .
V: TRBV6-1
size: .
J: TRBJ2-7

DNA: TGTGCCAGCAGCCTCGATGGCGCCATCACAGATACGCAGTATTTT
CDR3: CASSLDGAITDTQYF
length: 15
D: .
V: TRBV7-8
size: .
J: TRBJ2-3

DNA: TGTGCCAGCAGGGGGGGACTAGCGGGAGGGTCCTACGAGCAGTACTTC
CDR3: CASRGGLAGGSYEQYF
length: 16
D: TRBD2
V: TRBV7-9
size: .
J: TRBJ2-7

DNA: TGTGCCAGCAGTTTATCTTTTGAGGGAGCGGGGAGTAGGCAGTTCTTC
CDR3: CASSLSFEGAGSRQFF
length: 16
D: TRBD2
V: TRBV28
size: .
J: TRBJ2-1

DNA: TGTGCCAGCAGCGCACAGGGGAGGGGCACCGGGGAGCTGTTTTTT
CDR3: CASSAQGRGTGELFF
length: 15
D: .
V: TRBV13
size: .
J: TRBJ2-2

DNA: TGTGCCAGCAGCCGGACGGCCTCGGAGCCCCAGCATTTT
CDR3: CASSRTASEPQHF
length: 13
D: .
V: TRBV7-8
size: once
J: TRBJ1-5

DNA: TGTGCCAGCAGCTCCCAGGACCAAAACATTCAGTACTTC
CDR3: CASSSQDQNIQYF
length: 13
D: .
V: TRBV3-1/TRBV3-2
size: once
J: TRBJ2-4

DNA: TGTGCCAGCAGTCGTGGTAGGGGTCTGGACGGGGAGCTGTTTTTT
CDR3: CASSRGRGLDGELFF
length: 15
D: .
V: TRBV6-5
size: few
J: TRBJ2-2